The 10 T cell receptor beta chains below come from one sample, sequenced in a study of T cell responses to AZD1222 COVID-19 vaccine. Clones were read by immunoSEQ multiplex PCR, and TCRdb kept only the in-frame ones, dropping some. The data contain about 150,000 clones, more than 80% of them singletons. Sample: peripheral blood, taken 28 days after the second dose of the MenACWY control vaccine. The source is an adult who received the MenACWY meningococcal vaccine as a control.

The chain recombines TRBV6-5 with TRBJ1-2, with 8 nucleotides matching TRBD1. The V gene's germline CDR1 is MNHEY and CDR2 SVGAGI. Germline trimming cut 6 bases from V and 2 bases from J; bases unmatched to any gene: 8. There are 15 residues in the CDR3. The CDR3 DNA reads TGTGCCAGCAGCTCCCCGAGACAGGGGAACTATGGCTACACCTTC. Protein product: CASSSPRQGNYGYTF.

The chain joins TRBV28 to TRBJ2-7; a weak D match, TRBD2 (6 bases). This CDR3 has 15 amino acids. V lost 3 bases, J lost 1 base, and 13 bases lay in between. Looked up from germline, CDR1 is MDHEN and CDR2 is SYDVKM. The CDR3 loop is CASSFARDASYEQYF. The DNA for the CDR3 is TGTGCCAGCAGTTTTGCGCGGGATGCGTCCTACGAGCAGTACTTC.

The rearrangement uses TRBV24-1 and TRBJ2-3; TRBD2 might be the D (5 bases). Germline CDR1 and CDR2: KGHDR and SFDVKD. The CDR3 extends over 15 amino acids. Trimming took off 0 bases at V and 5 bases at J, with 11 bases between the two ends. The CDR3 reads CATSDLRTGLDTQYF. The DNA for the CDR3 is TGTGCCACCAGTGATTTGAGGACCGGACTAGATACGCAGTATTTT.

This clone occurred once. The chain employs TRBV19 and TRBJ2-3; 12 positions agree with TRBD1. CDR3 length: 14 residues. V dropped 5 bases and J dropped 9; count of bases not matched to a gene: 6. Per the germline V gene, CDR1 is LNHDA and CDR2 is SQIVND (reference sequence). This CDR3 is CASSSGTGGLTQYF. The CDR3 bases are TGTGCCAGTAGTTCAGGGACAGGGGGCCTCACGCAGTATTTT.

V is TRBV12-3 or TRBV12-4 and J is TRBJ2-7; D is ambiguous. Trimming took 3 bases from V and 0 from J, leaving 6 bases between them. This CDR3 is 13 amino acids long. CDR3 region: CASSFRPSYEQYF. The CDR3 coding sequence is TGTGCCAGCAGTTTCAGGCCCTCCTACGAGCAGTACTTC.

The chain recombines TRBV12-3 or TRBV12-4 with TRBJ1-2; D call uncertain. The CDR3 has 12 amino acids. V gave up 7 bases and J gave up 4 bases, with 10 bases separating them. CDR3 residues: CASKSLSYGYTF. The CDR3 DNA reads TGTGCCAGCAAGTCCCTTAGCTATGGCTACACCTTC.

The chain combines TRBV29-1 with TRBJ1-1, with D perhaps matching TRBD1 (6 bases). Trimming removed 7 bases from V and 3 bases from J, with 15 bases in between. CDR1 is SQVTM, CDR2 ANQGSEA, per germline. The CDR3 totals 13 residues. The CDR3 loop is CSATGKAYTEAFF. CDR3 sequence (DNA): TGCAGCGCTACAGGGAAGGCGTACACTGAAGCTTTCTTT.

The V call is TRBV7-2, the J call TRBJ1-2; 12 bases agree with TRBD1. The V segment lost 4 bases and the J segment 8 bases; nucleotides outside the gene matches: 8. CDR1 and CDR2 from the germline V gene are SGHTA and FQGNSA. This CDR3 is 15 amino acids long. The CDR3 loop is CASSSFGTGGLGYTF. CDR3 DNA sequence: TGTGCCAGCAGCTCCTTCGGGACAGGGGGCTTAGGCTACACCTTC.

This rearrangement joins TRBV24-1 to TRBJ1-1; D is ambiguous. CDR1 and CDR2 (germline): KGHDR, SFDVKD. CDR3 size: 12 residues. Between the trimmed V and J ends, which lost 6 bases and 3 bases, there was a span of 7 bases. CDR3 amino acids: CATSREDTEAFF. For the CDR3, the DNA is TGTGCCACCAGTAGAGAAGACACTGAAGCTTTCTTT.

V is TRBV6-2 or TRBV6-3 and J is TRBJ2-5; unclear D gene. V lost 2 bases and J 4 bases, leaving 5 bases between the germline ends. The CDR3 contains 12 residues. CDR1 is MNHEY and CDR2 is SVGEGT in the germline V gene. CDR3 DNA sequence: TGTGCCAGCAGTTACCCCCCAGAGACCCAGTACTTC. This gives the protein CASSYPPETQYF.